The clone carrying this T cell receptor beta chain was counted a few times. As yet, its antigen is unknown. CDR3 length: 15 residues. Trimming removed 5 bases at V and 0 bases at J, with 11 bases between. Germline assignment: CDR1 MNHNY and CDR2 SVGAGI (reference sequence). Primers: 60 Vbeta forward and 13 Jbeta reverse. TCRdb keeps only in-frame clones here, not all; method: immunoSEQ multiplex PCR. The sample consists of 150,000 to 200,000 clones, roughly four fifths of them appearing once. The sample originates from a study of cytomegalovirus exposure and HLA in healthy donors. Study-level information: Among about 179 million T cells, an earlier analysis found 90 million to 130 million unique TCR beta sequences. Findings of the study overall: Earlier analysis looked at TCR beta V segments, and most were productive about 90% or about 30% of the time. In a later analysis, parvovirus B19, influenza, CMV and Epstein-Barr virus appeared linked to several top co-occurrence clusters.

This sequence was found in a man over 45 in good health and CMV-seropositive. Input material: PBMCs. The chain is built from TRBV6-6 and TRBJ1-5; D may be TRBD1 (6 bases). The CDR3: CASSRTANSNQPQHF. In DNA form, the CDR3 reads TGTGCCAGCAGTAGGACAGCAAATAGCAATCAGCCCCAGCATTTT.